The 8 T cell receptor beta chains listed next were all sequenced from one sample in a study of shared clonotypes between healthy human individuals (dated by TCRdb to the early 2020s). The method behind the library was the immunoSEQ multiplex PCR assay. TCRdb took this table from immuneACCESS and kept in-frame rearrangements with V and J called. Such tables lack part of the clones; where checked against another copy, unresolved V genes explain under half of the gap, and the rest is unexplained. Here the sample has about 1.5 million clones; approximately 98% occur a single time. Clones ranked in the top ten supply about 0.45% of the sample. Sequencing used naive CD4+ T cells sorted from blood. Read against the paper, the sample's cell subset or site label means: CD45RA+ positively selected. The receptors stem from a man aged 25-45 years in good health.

CDR3 bases: TGTGCCAGCAGCCCCAACGTCGCGGGAGGGCCCTATGAGCAGTTCTTC. This codes for CASSPNVAGGPYEQFF. The V gene is TRBV7-6, the J gene TRBJ2-1; 9 bases are a match to TRBD2. This CDR3 is 16 amino acids long. Germline lookup yields CDR1 SGHVS and CDR2 FNYEAQ. Trimming cost V 5 bases and J 8 bases; bases outside gene matches: 13.

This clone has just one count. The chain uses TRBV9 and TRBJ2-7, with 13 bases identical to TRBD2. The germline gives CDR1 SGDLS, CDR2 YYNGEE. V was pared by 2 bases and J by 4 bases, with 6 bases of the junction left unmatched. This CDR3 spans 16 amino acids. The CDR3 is CASSVDGLAGAYEQYF. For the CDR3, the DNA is TGTGCCAGCAGCGTTGACGGACTAGCGGGAGCGTACGAGCAGTACTTC.

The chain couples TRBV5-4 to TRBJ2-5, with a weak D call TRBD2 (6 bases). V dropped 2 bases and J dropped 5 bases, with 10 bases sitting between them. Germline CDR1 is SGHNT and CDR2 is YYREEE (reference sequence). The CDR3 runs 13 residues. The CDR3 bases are TGTGCCAGCAGCTTTGGGGGGAGGGAGACCCAGTACTTC. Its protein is CASSFGGRETQYF.

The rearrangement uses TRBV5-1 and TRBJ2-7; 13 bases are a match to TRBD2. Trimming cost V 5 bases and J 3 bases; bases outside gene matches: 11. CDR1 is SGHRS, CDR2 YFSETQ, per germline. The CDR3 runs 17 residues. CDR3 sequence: CASSPGTSGTSLYEQYF. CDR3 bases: TGCGCCAGCAGTCCCGGGACTAGCGGGACCTCACTCTACGAGCAGTACTTC.

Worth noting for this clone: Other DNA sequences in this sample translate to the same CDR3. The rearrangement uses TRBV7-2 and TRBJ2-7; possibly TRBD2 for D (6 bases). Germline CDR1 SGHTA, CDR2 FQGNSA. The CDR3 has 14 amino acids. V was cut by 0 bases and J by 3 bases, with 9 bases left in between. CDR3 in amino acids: CASSLAGGSYEQYF. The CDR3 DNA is TGTGCCAGCAGCTTAGCGGGAGGTAGCTACGAGCAGTACTTC.

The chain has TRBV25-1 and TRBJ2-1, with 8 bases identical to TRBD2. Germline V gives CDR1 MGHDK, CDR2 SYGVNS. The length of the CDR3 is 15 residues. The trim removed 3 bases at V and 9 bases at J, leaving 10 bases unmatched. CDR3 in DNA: TGTGCCAGCAGTGACCCCCGAGCGGGAGAGATTGAGCAGTTCTTC. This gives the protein CASSDPRAGEIEQFF.

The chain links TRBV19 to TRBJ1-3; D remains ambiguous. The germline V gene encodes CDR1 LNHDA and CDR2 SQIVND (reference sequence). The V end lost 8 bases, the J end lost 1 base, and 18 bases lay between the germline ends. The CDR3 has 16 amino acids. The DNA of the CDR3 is TGTGCCAGTTCCCCCATCGGTGCTTCATCTGGAAACACCATATATTTT. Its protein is CASSPIGASSGNTIYF.

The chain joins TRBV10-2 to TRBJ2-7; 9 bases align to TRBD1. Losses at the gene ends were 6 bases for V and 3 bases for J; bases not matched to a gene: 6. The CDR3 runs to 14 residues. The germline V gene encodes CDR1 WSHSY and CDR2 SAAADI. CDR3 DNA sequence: TGCGCCAGCAGAGGGGGACAGGGTTACTACGAGCAGTACTTC. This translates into CASRGGQGYYEQYF.